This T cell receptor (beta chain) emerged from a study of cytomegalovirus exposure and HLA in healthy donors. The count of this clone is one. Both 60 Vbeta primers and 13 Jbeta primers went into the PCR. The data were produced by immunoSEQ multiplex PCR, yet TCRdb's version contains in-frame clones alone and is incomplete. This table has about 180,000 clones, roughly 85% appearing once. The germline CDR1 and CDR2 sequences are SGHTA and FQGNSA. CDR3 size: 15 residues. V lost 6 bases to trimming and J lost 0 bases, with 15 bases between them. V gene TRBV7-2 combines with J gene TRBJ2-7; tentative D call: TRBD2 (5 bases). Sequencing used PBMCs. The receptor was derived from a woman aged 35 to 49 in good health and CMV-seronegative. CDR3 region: CASRPLTRFSYEQYF. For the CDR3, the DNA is TGTGCCAGCAGACCACTAACTAGGTTCTCCTACGAGCAGTACTTC.